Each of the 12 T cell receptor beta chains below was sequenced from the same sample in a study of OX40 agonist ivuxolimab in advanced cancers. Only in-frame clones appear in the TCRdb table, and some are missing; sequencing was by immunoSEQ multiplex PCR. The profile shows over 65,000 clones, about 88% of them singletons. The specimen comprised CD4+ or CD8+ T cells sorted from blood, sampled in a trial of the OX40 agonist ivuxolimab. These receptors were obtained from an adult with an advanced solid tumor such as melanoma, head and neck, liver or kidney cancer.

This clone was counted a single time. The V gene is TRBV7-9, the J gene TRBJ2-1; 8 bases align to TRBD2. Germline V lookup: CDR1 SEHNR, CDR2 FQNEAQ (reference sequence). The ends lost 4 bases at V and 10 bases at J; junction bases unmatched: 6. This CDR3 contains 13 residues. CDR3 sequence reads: CASSYSGILEQFF. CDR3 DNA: TGTGCCAGCAGCTATAGCGGGATCCTGGAGCAGTTCTTC.

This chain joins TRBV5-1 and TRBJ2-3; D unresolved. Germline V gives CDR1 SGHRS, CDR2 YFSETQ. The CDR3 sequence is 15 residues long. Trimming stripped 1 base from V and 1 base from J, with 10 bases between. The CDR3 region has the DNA TGCGCCAGCAGCTTGCGGGCTATTCGCACAGATACGCAGTATTTT. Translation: CASSLRAIRTDTQYF.

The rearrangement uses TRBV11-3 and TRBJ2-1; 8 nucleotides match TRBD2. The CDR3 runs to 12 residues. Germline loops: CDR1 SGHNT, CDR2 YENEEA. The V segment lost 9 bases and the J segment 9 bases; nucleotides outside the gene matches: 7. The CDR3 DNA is TGTGCCAGAGAGCGGGAGAGGGGTGAGCAGTTCTTC. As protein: CARERERGEQFF.

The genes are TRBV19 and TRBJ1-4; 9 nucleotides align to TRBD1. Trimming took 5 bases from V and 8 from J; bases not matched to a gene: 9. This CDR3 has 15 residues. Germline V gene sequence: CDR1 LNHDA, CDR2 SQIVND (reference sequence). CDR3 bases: TGTGCCAGTAGTCCCGGACAGGGGTTAAGGGAAAAACTGTTTTTT. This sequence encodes CASSPGQGLREKLFF.

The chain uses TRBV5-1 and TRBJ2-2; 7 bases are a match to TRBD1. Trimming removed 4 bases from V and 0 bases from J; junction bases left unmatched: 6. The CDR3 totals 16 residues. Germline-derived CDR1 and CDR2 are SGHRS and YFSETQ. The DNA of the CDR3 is TGCGCCAGCAGCCGAACAGGGGTGCCGAACACCGGGGAGCTGTTTTTT. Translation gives CASSRTGVPNTGELFF.

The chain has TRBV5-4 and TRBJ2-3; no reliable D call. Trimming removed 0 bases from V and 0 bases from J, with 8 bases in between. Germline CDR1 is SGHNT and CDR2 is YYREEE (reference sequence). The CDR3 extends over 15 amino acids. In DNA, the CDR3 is TGTGCCAGCAGCTTGGAAACTGGGAGCACAGATACGCAGTATTTT. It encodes CASSLETGSTDTQYF.

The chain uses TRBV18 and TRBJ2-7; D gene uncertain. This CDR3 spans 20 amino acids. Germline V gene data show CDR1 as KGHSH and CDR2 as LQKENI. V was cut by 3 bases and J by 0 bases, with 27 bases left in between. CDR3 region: CASSPKPPATVTTNSYEQYF. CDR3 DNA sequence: TGTGCCAGCTCACCGAAGCCTCCCGCTACTGTCACTACGAACTCCTACGAGCAGTACTTC.

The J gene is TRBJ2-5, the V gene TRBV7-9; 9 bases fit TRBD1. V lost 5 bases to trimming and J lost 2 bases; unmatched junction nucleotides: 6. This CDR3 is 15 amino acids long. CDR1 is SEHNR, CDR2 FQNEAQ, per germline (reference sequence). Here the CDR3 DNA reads TGTGCCAGCAGCCGGGGACAGGGATATCAAGAGACCCAGTACTTC. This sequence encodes CASSRGQGYQETQYF.

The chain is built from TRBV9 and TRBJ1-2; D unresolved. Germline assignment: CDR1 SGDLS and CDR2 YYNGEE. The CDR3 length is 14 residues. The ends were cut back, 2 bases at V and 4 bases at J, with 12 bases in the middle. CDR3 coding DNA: TGTGCCAGCAGCGTCTCTTCACAGCCCTATGGCTACACCTTC. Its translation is CASSVSSQPYGYTF.

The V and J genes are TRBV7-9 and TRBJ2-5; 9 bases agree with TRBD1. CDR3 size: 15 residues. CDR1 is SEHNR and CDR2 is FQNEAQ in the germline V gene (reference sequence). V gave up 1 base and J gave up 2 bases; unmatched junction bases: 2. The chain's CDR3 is CASSLGDRDQETQYF. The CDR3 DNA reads TGTGCCAGCAGCTTAGGGGACAGGGATCAAGAGACCCAGTACTTC.

Here the CDR3 reads CASSLVGTRVEYF. The CDR3 DNA is TGTGCCAGCAGCTTAGTCGGGACTAGGGTGGAGTATTTT. The V gene is TRBV7-2, the J gene TRBJ2-3, with 8 bases aligning to TRBD2. Germline V gene data show CDR1 as SGHTA and CDR2 as FQGNSA. This CDR3 spans 13 amino acids. V dropped 1 base and J dropped 13; count of bases not matched to a gene: 7.

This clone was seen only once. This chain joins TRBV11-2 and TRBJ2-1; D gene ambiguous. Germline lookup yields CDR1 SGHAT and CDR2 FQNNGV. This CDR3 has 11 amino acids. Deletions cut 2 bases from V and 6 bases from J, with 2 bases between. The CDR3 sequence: CASSLLNEQFF. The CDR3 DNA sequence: TGTGCCAGCAGCTTACTCAATGAGCAGTTCTTC. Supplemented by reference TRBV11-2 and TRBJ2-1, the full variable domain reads EAGVAQSPRYKIIEKRQSVAFWCNPISGHATLYWYQQILGQGPKLLIQFQNNGVVDDSQLPKDRFSAERLKGVDSTLKIQPAKLEDSAVYLCASSLLNEQFFGPGTRLTVL.